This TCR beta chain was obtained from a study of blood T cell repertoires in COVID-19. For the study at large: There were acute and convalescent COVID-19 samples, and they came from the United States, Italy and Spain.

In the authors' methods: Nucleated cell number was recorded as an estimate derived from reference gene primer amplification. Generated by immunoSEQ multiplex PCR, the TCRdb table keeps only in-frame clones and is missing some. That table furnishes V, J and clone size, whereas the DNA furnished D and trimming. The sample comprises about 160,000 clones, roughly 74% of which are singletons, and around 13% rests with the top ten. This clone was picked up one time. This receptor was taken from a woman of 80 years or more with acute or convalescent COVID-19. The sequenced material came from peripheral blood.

CDR3: CASSVSGTVSTDTQYF. The DNA of the CDR3 is TGTGCCAGCAGCGTTTCCGGGACAGTCAGCACAGATACGCAGTATTTT. The chain combines TRBV9 with TRBJ2-3; 7 bases map to TRBD1. The CDR3 totals 16 residues. CDR1 is SGDLS, CDR2 YYNGEE, per germline. The V and J ends lost 2 bases and 0 bases, in that order; junction bases with no gene match: 6.